These T cell receptor beta chains were read from a single sample in a study of blood T cells in healthy people across ages. TCRdb reprocessed the 5' RACE reads via MiXCR and lists one record per CDR3 protein. The data hold around 1,500,000 distinct CDR3 sequences, with under 30% observed a single time. What was sequenced was blood. Receptor source: a woman between 25 and 40 years old in good health. The conserved cysteine and the conserved F or W are not part of the CDR3 here. Each record gives: J gene, V gene, clone size, CDR3 protein. The size field is filled for only some rows; it gives once, few, many or a size class.

TRBJ2-6 | TRBV20-1 | many | SARDFGLSGANVLT
TRBJ2-1 | TRBV7-9 | NA | ASNMGGAQNEQF
TRBJ2-1 | TRBV2 | few | ASDPTSGGGYNEQF
TRBJ1-1 | TRBV12-3/TRBV12-4 | NA | ASRWRGTNTEAF
TRBJ1-4 | TRBV4-2 | few | ASSQDKRQGEKLF
TRBJ1-5 | TRBV28 | few | ASSFGGGQSNQPQH
TRBJ2-5 | TRBV7-2 | NA | AGSLAGGRETQY
TRBJ2-5 | TRBV7-6 | NA | ARSLDRHPETQY
TRBJ2-1 | TRBV15 | few | ATSRYGEQF
TRBJ2-1 | TRBV7-2 | NA | ASSLRGAKVLLSPDNEQF
TRBJ2-7 | TRBV7-6 | few | ASSFRQGRNEQY
TRBJ2-4 | TRBV5-5 | few | ASSCWGTKNIQY
TRBJ1-1 | TRBV29-1 | NA | SVLVQRTEAF
TRBJ1-6 | TRBV12-3/TRBV12-4 | once | ASSRDALNSPLH
TRBJ1-2 | TRBV2 | once | ASSLIGQNYGYT
TRBJ1-6 | TRBV5-1 | NA | ASSSRGPTYNSPLH
TRBJ1-2 | TRBV5-1 | few | ASSVVEDPDGYT
TRBJ1-5 | TRBV25-1 | NA | ASSECQVQAYSNQPQH
TRBJ1-5 | TRBV20-1 | NA | SARDGSRGGWSNQPQH
TRBJ2-7 | TRBV5-5 | few | ASSFMGQVYEQY
TRBJ2-5 | TRBV7-9 | many | ASTPLQVQETQY
TRBJ2-7 | TRBV5-1 | many | ASSLAVDIGYEQY